These T cell receptor beta chains were read from a single sample in a study of CD8 T cells in ankylosing spondylitis. TCRdb recomputed calls from the 5' RACE reads with MiXCR, one row per CDR3 protein. The sample includes over 200,000 distinct CDR3 sequences, around 16% of them seen just once. Sequenced sample: blood, either unsorted or a sorted T cell fraction (not recorded which). The receptors here all came from a male donor with ankylosing spondylitis. The CDR3 runs from the conserved cysteine through the conserved F or W. A D gene is named only where the DNA matches it firmly. For some rows the clone size is stated as once, few or many, or as a class when expanded; others skip it.

abundance: few; d_gene: -; v_gene: TRBV25-1; j_gene: TRBJ1-2; CDR3aa: CASSVGFHGYTF; CDR3nt: TGTGCCAGCAGTGTGGGGTTTCATGGCTACACCTTC
abundance: -; d_gene: -; v_gene: TRBV7-9; j_gene: TRBJ2-3; CDR3aa: CASSLASFGTDTQYF; CDR3nt: TGTGCCAGCAGCTTAGCTAGCTTTGGAACAGATACGCAGTATTTT
abundance: -; d_gene: -; v_gene: TRBV5-4; j_gene: TRBJ1-1; CDR3aa: CASSLFRGTEAFF; CDR3nt: TGTGCCAGCAGCTTGTTCCGGGGCACTGAAGCTTTCTTT
abundance: -; d_gene: -; v_gene: TRBV28; j_gene: TRBJ2-7; CDR3aa: CGETATYEQYF; CDR3nt: TGTGGGGAGACAGCAACCTACGAGCAGTACTTC
abundance: few; d_gene: TRBD1; v_gene: TRBV7-9; j_gene: TRBJ1-2; CDR3aa: CASSPRTGQGYGYTF; CDR3nt: TGTGCCAGCAGCCCTCGGACAGGTCAGGGCTATGGCTACACCTTC
abundance: -; d_gene: -; v_gene: TRBV9; j_gene: TRBJ2-3; CDR3aa: CASSVGFGVGDTQYF; CDR3nt: TGTGCCAGCAGCGTAGGGTTTGGCGTAGGAGATACGCAGTATTTT
abundance: few; d_gene: -; v_gene: TRBV30; j_gene: TRBJ1-1; CDR3aa: CAWSWGQNTEAFF; CDR3nt: TGTGCCTGGAGTTGGGGACAGAACACTGAAGCTTTCTTT
abundance: -; d_gene: -; v_gene: TRBV6-2/TRBV6-3; j_gene: TRBJ2-3; CDR3aa: CASSYRVGSTDTQYF; CDR3nt: TGTGCCAGCAGTTACAGGGTAGGGAGCACAGATACGCAGTATTTT
abundance: -; d_gene: -; v_gene: TRBV4-3; j_gene: TRBJ2-1; CDR3aa: CASSQDYSGTSYNEQFF; CDR3nt: TGCGCCAGCAGCCAAGACTATTCCGGGACATCCTACAATGAGCAGTTCTTC
abundance: once; d_gene: TRBD1; v_gene: TRBV5-6; j_gene: TRBJ2-7; CDR3aa: CASSHTRTGGSSSYEQYF; CDR3nt: TGTGCCAGCAGCCATACTAGGACAGGGGGCTCGAGCTCCTACGAGCAGTACTTC
abundance: once; d_gene: -; v_gene: TRBV28; j_gene: TRBJ2-7; CDR3aa: CASKGAGSYEQYF; CDR3nt: TGTGCCAGCAAGGGCGCGGGGTCCTACGAGCAGTACTTC
abundance: few; d_gene: -; v_gene: TRBV7-9; j_gene: TRBJ2-5; CDR3aa: CASSLGRHLRENQETQYF; CDR3nt: TGTGCCAGCAGCTTGGGACGTCATTTGCGGGAAAACCAAGAGACCCAGTACTTC
abundance: -; d_gene: -; v_gene: TRBV30; j_gene: TRBJ1-1; CDR3aa: CAWSRGSNTEAFF; CDR3nt: TGTGCCTGGAGTCGAGGCTCGAACACTGAAGCTTTCTTT
abundance: -; d_gene: TRBD2; v_gene: TRBV29-1; j_gene: TRBJ2-1; CDR3aa: CSVWGPLIGSGGNNEQFF; CDR3nt: TGCAGCGTGTGGGGACCCCTGATCGGTAGCGGGGGGAACAATGAGCAGTTCTTC
abundance: few; d_gene: -; v_gene: TRBV11-2; j_gene: TRBJ2-3; CDR3aa: CASRPGQVGSSTDTQYF; CDR3nt: TGTGCCAGCAGGCCGGGACAAGTGGGGTCTAGCACAGATACGCAGTATTTT
abundance: many; d_gene: -; v_gene: TRBV12-3/TRBV12-4; j_gene: TRBJ2-3; CDR3aa: CASSAPWVKAPDTQYF; CDR3nt: TGTGCCAGCAGTGCCCCCTGGGTCAAAGCCCCAGATACGCAGTATTTT
abundance: -; d_gene: -; v_gene: TRBV6-1; j_gene: TRBJ1-2; CDR3aa: CASCPWTDNYGYTF; CDR3nt: TGTGCCAGCTGCCCCTGGACAGACAACTATGGCTACACCTTC
abundance: -; d_gene: TRBD1; v_gene: TRBV4-1; j_gene: TRBJ2-7; CDR3aa: CASSQAGTGWNEQYF; CDR3nt: TGCGCCAGCAGCCAAGCCGGGACAGGGTGGAACGAGCAGTACTTC
abundance: -; d_gene: -; v_gene: TRBV18; j_gene: TRBJ2-2; CDR3aa: CASSPQAAFNTGELFF; CDR3nt: TGTGCCAGCTCACCTCAGGCGGCCTTTAACACCGGGGAGCTGTTTTTT
abundance: -; d_gene: TRBD1; v_gene: TRBV7-6; j_gene: TRBJ1-4; CDR3aa: CASSSGQGSDEKLFF; CDR3nt: TGTGCCAGCAGCTCAGGACAGGGATCGGATGAAAAACTGTTTTTT
abundance: few; d_gene: TRBD1; v_gene: TRBV4-3; j_gene: TRBJ2-7; CDR3aa: CASSQAQGAHYEQYF; CDR3nt: TGCGCCAGCAGCCAAGCCCAGGGGGCGCACTACGAGCAGTACTTC
abundance: -; d_gene: TRBD1; v_gene: TRBV6-1; j_gene: TRBJ2-3; CDR3aa: CASSGTGGYDTQYF; CDR3nt: TGTGCCAGCAGCGGGACAGGGGGTTACGATACGCAGTATTTT
abundance: -; d_gene: -; v_gene: TRBV13; j_gene: TRBJ2-3; CDR3aa: CASSLRGLDTQYF; CDR3nt: TGTGCCAGCAGCCTCAGGGGTTTGGATACGCAGTATTTT
abundance: -; d_gene: TRBD1; v_gene: TRBV28; j_gene: TRBJ1-2; CDR3aa: CASSLVRAWGGQGRPLNYGYTF; CDR3nt: TGTGCCAGCAGTTTAGTTCGAGCGTGGGGTGGACAGGGCCGACCTCTTAACTATGGCTACACCTTC
abundance: -; d_gene: TRBD2; v_gene: TRBV29-1; j_gene: TRBJ2-1; CDR3aa: CSVEDGLAGALLQFF; CDR3nt: TGCAGCGTTGAAGATGGACTAGCGGGGGCCTTACTCCAGTTCTTC
abundance: few; d_gene: -; v_gene: TRBV7-9; j_gene: TRBJ1-1; CDR3aa: CASSLWWTDEAFF; CDR3nt: TGTGCCAGCAGCTTATGGTGGACAGATGAAGCTTTCTTT
abundance: few; d_gene: TRBD2; v_gene: TRBV12-3/TRBV12-4; j_gene: TRBJ2-1; CDR3aa: CASSWTSGRPPRNEQFF; CDR3nt: TGTGCCAGCAGTTGGACTAGCGGGCGCCCTCCGCGCAATGAGCAGTTCTTC
abundance: few; d_gene: -; v_gene: TRBV4-3; j_gene: TRBJ1-5; CDR3aa: CASSQDRGANQPQHF; CDR3nt: TGCGCCAGCAGCCAAGACCGGGGGGCGAATCAGCCCCAGCATTTT
abundance: -; d_gene: -; v_gene: TRBV6-4; j_gene: TRBJ1-5; CDR3aa: CASSDPRAENSNQPQHF; CDR3nt: TGTGCCAGCAGTGACCCCCGGGCAGAGAATAGCAATCAGCCCCAGCATTTT
abundance: -; d_gene: -; v_gene: TRBV4-1; j_gene: TRBJ2-7; CDR3aa: CASSQDSLAQIPEQYF; CDR3nt: TGCGCCAGCAGCCAAGATAGCCTAGCTCAGATTCCCGAGCAGTACTTC
abundance: few; d_gene: TRBD2; v_gene: TRBV5-1; j_gene: TRBJ2-2; CDR3aa: CASSPPRGGDANTGELFF; CDR3nt: TGCGCCAGCAGCCCTCCCCGCGGGGGTGACGCGAACACCGGGGAGCTGTTTTTT
abundance: -; d_gene: TRBD2; v_gene: TRBV4-2; j_gene: TRBJ2-4; CDR3aa: CASSQVASGGAKNIQYF; CDR3nt: TGTGCCAGCAGCCAAGTGGCGAGCGGGGGGGCCAAAAACATTCAGTACTTC
abundance: few; d_gene: TRBD1; v_gene: TRBV7-9; j_gene: TRBJ2-3; CDR3aa: CASSLPQGAMDTDTQYF; CDR3nt: TGTGCCAGCAGCTTGCCCCAGGGGGCCATGGACACAGATACGCAGTATTTT
abundance: -; d_gene: TRBD1; v_gene: TRBV6-1; j_gene: TRBJ1-1; CDR3aa: CASSRTGGEVATEAFF; CDR3nt: TGTGCCAGCAGTCGCACAGGGGGCGAGGTCGCCACTGAAGCTTTCTTT
abundance: few; d_gene: -; v_gene: TRBV12-3/TRBV12-4; j_gene: TRBJ2-7; CDR3aa: CASSLLGFHEQYF; CDR3nt: TGTGCCAGCAGTTTACTAGGGTTCCACGAGCAGTACTTC
abundance: -; d_gene: -; v_gene: TRBV2; j_gene: TRBJ1-4; CDR3aa: CASSEAVGLDEKLFF; CDR3nt: TGTGCCAGCAGTGAAGCTGTTGGACTGGATGAAAAACTGTTTTTT
abundance: -; d_gene: -; v_gene: TRBV14; j_gene: TRBJ2-2; CDR3aa: CASRDRDTGELFF; CDR3nt: TGTGCCAGCAGGGACCGGGACACCGGGGAGCTGTTTTTT
abundance: -; d_gene: -; v_gene: TRBV9; j_gene: TRBJ2-7; CDR3aa: CASSVAWESLTYEQYF; CDR3nt: TGTGCCAGCAGCGTAGCTTGGGAGAGTCTTACCTACGAGCAGTACTTC
abundance: -; d_gene: -; v_gene: TRBV20-1; j_gene: TRBJ2-1; CDR3aa: CSADLTTTVYNEQFF; CDR3nt: TGCAGTGCTGACCTGACTACCACCGTCTACAATGAGCAGTTCTTC
abundance: -; d_gene: TRBD2; v_gene: TRBV12-3/TRBV12-4; j_gene: TRBJ2-5; CDR3aa: CASSPRTSGGAGETQYF; CDR3nt: TGTGCCAGCAGCCCAAGGACTAGCGGGGGGGCCGGGGAGACCCAGTACTTC
abundance: -; d_gene: TRBD1; v_gene: TRBV7-9; j_gene: TRBJ1-4; CDR3aa: CASSPTGDAKLFF; CDR3nt: TGTGCCAGCAGCCCGACAGGGGATGCAAAACTGTTTTTT
abundance: few; d_gene: -; v_gene: TRBV12-3/TRBV12-4; j_gene: TRBJ2-5; CDR3aa: CASSLLGLQETQYF; CDR3nt: TGTGCCAGCAGTTTATTAGGGCTCCAAGAGACCCAGTACTTC
abundance: once; d_gene: -; v_gene: TRBV16; j_gene: TRBJ2-1; CDR3aa: CASSQIAEGNNEQFF; CDR3nt: TGTGCCAGCAGCCAAATAGCGGAGGGTAACAATGAGCAGTTCTTC
abundance: -; d_gene: TRBD2; v_gene: TRBV5-1; j_gene: TRBJ2-7; CDR3aa: CASSLFIAGPSYEQYF; CDR3nt: TGCGCCAGCAGCTTATTCATAGCGGGGCCTTCCTACGAGCAGTACTTC
abundance: few; d_gene: TRBD2; v_gene: TRBV7-9; j_gene: TRBJ2-7; CDR3aa: CASSFLKAGGPYEQYF; CDR3nt: TGTGCCAGCAGCTTCTTAAAAGCGGGGGGCCCCTACGAGCAGTACTTC
abundance: few; d_gene: TRBD1; v_gene: TRBV5-6; j_gene: TRBJ2-7; CDR3aa: CASSDDRGAYEQYF; CDR3nt: TGTGCCAGCAGCGACGACAGGGGCGCCTACGAGCAGTACTTC
abundance: few; d_gene: TRBD2; v_gene: TRBV5-6; j_gene: TRBJ2-2; CDR3aa: CASSLAAAGGLGGELFF; CDR3nt: TGTGCCAGCAGCTTGGCAGCGGCGGGGGGGCTCGGCGGGGAGCTGTTTTTT
abundance: -; d_gene: TRBD2; v_gene: TRBV20-1; j_gene: TRBJ2-3; CDR3aa: CSAAPQRGPTDTQYF; CDR3nt: TGCAGTGCGGCCCCCCAGCGGGGGCCTACAGATACGCAGTATTTT
abundance: -; d_gene: -; v_gene: TRBV4-1; j_gene: TRBJ2-7; CDR3aa: CASSQGGGSYEQYF; CDR3nt: TGCGCCAGCAGCCAAGGGGGTGGATCCTACGAGCAGTACTTC
abundance: few; d_gene: -; v_gene: TRBV7-9; j_gene: TRBJ1-1; CDR3aa: CASSFGATEAFF; CDR3nt: TGTGCCAGCAGCTTCGGGGCGACTGAAGCTTTCTTT
abundance: few; d_gene: -; v_gene: TRBV27; j_gene: TRBJ1-1; CDR3aa: CASSSGGALTTEAFF; CDR3nt: TGTGCCAGCAGCTCCGGCGGGGCGTTGACCACTGAAGCTTTCTTT
abundance: many; d_gene: -; v_gene: TRBV7-9; j_gene: TRBJ2-2; CDR3aa: CASSWGPGELFF; CDR3nt: TGTGCCAGCAGCTGGGGACCCGGGGAGCTGTTTTTT
abundance: -; d_gene: -; v_gene: TRBV6-4; j_gene: TRBJ2-1; CDR3aa: CASSDSLEAANEQFF; CDR3nt: TGTGCCAGCAGTGACTCTTTAGAGGCGGCAAATGAGCAGTTCTTC